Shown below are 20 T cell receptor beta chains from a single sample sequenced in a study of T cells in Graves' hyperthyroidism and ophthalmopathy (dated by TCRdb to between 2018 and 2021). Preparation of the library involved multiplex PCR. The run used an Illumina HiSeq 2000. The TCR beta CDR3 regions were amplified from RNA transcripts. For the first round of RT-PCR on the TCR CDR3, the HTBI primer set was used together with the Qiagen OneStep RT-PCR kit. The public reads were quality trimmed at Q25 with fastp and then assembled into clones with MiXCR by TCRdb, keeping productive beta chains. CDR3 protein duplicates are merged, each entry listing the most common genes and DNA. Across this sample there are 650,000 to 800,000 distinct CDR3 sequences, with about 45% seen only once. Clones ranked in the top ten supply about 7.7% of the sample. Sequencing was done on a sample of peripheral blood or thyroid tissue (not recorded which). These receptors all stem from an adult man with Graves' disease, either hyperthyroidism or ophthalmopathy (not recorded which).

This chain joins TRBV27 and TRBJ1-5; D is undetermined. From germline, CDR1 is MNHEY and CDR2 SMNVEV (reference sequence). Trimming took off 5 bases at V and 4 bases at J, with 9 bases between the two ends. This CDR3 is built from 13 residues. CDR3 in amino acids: CASSANKNQPQHF. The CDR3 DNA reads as TGTGCCAGCAGTGCGAACAAGAATCAGCCCCAGCATTTT.

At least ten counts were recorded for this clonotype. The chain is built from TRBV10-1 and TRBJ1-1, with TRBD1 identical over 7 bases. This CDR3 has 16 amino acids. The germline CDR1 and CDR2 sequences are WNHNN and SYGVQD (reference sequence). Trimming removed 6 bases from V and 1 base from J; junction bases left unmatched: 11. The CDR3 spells CASRPTTGPGNTEAFF. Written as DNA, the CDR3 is TGCGCCAGCAGGCCAACGACAGGGCCCGGGAACACTGAAGCTTTCTTT.

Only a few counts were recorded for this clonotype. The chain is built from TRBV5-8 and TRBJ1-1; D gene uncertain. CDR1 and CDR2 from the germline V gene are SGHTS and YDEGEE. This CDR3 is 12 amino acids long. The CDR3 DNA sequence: TGTGGTACGTCCGGGGAGGGCACTGAAGCTTTCTTT. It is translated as CGTSGEGTEAFF.

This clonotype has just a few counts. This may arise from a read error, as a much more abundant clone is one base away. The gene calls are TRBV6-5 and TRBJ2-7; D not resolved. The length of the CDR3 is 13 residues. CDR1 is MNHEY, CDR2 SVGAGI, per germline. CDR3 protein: CANSSGSTNEQYF. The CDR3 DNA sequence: TGTGCCAACAGTTCCGGCAGTACAAACGAGCAGTACTTC.

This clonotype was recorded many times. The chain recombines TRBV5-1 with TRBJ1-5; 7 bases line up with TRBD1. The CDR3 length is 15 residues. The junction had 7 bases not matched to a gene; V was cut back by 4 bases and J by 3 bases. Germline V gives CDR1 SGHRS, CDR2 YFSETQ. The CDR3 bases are TGCGCCAGCAGCCCCGAAGGACAGGTCAATCAGCCCCAGCATTTT. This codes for CASSPEGQVNQPQHF. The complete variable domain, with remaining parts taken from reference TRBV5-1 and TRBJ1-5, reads KAGVTQTPRYLIKTRGQQVTLSCSPISGHRSVSWYQQTPGQGLQFLFEYFSETQRNKGNFPGRFSGRQFSNSRSEMNVSTLELGDSALYLCASSPEGQVNQPQHFGDGTRLSIL.

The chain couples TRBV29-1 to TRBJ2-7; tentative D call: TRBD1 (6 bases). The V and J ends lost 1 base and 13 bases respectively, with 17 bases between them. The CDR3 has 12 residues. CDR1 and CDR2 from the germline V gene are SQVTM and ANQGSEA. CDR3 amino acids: CSVEGSGTRVYF. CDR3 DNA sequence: TGCAGCGTTGAAGGTTCCGGGACACGGGTTTACTTC.

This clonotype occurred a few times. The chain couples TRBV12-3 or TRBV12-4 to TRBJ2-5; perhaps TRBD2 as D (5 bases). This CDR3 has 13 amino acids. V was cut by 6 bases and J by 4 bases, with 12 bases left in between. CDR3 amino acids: CASRTTSRETQYF. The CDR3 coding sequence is TGTGCCAGCAGGACCACTAGTCGAGAGACCCAGTACTTC.

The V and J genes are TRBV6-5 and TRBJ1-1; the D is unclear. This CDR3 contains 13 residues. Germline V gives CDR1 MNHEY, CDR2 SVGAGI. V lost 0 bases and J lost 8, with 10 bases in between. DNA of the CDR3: TGTGCCAGCAGTTACTCGGCACGGAGAGAAGCTTTCTTT. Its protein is CASSYSARREAFF.

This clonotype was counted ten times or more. CDR3: CASSFGQASSYEQYF. The DNA for the CDR3 is TGCGCCAGCAGCTTCGGCCAGGCAAGCTCCTACGAGCAGTACTTC. V and J are TRBV5-1 and TRBJ2-7; no firm D call. Per germline, CDR1 SGHRS and CDR2 YFSETQ. V gave up 2 bases and J gave up 0 bases, with 12 bases separating them. CDR3 size: 15 residues.

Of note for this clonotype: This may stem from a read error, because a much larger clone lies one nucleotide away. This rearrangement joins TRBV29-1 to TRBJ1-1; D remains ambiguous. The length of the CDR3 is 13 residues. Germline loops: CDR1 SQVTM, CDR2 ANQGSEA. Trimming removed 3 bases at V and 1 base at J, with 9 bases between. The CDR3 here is CSVDRHRNTEAFF. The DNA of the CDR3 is TGCAGCGTTGACAGGCATAGGAACACTGAAGCTTTCTTT.

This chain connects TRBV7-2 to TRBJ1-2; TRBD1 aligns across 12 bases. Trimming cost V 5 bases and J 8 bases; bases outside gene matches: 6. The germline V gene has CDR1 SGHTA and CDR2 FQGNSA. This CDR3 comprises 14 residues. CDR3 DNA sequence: TGTGCCAGCAGCATGGGACAGGGGGCAAGAGGCTACACCTTC. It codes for CASSMGQGARGYTF.

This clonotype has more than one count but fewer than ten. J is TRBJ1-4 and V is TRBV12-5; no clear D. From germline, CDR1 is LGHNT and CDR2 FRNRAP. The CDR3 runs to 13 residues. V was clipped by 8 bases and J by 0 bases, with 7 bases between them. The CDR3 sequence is CASRHATNEKLFF. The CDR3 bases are TGTGCTAGTCGGCACGCAACTAATGAAAAACTGTTTTTT.

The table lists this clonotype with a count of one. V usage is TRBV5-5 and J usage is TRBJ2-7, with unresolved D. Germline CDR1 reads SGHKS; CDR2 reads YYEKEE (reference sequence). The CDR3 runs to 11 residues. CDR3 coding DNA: TGTGCTCAGAAGGCCGCTTACGAGCAGTACTTC. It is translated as CAQKAAYEQYF. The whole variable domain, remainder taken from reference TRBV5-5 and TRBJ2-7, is DAGVTQSPTHLIKTRGQQVTLRCSPISGHKSVSWYQQVLGQGPQFIFQYYEKEERGRGNFPDRFSARQFPNYSSELNVNALLLGDSALYLCAQKAAYEQYFGPGTRLTVT.

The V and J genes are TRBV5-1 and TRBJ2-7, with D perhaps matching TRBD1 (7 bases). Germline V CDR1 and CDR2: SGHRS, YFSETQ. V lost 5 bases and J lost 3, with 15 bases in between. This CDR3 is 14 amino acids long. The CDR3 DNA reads TGCGCCAGCAGGACCGGCGGGACAGACTACGAGCAGTACTTC. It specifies CASRTGGTDYEQYF.

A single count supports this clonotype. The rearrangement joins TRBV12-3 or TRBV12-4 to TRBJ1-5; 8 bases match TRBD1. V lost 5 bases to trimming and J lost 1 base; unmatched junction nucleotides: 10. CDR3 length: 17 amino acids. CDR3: CASSGNRGVWSNQPQHF. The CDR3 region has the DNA TGTGCCAGCAGTGGGAACAGGGGGGTTTGGAGCAATCAGCCCCAGCATTTT.

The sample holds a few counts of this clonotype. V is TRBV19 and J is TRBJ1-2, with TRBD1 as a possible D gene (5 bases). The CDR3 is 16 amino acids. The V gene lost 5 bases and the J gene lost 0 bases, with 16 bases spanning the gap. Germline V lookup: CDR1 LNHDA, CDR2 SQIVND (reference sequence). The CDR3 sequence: CASSPSAGRANYGYTF. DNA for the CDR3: TGTGCCAGTAGTCCCTCGGCGGGACGGGCTAACTATGGCTACACCTTC. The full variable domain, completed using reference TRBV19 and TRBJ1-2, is DGGITQSPKYLFRKEGQNVTLSCEQNLNHDAMYWYRQDPGQGLRLIYYSQIVNDFQKGDIAEGYSVSREKKESFPLTVTSAQKNPTAFYLCASSPSAGRANYGYTFGSGTRLTVV.

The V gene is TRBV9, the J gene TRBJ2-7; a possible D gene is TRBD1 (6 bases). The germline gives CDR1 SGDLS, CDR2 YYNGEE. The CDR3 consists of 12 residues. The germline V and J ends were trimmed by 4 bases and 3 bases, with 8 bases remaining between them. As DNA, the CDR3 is TGTGCCAGCAGCAACAGGGTCTACGAGCAGTACTTC. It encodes CASSNRVYEQYF.

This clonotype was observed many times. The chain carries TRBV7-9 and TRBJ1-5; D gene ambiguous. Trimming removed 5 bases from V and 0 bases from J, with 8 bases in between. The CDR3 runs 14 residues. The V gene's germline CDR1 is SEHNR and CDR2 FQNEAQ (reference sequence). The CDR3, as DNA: TGTGCCAGCAGCCTAGAGCATAGCAATCAGCCCCAGCATTTT. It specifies CASSLEHSNQPQHF.

CDR3 residues: CSGTGTSGRNEQYF. CDR3 in DNA: TGCAGCGGGACCGGGACTAGCGGGAGGAACGAGCAGTACTTC. V is TRBV29-1 and J is TRBJ2-7, with 15 positions matching TRBD2. The CDR3 is made up of 14 amino acids. V was clipped by 7 bases and J by 5 bases; unmatched bases: 6. Germline-derived CDR1 and CDR2 are SQVTM and ANQGSEA.

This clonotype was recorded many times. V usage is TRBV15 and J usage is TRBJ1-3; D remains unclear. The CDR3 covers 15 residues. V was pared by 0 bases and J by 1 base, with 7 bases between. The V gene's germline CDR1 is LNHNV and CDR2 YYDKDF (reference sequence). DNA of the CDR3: TGTGCCACCAGCAGAGATTTGGCTTCTGGAAACACCATATATTTT. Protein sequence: CATSRDLASGNTIYF.